These 11 T cell receptor beta chains were sequenced from one sample in a study of blood T cell repertoires in COVID-19. The repertoire was sequenced with immunoSEQ multiplex PCR; TCRdb's copy has only in-frame clones and lacks some. The repertoire holds 84,000 or so clones, with around 80% as singletons. The sequenced sample consisted of peripheral blood. The receptors derive from an elderly man with active or convalescent COVID-19.

This clone was seen a few times. The gene calls are TRBV30 and TRBJ2-7; TRBD1 matches 7 bases. V was pared by 5 bases and J by 0 bases, with 4 bases of the junction left unmatched. The CDR3 loop spans 13 amino acids. The germline V gene has CDR1 GTSNPN and CDR2 SVGIG (reference sequence). Here the CDR3 reads CAWSTGYSYEQYF. CDR3 in DNA: TGTGCCTGGTCGACAGGGTACTCCTACGAGCAGTACTTC.

This clone appeared a single time. The chain carries TRBV5-8 and TRBJ1-4; D might be TRBD1 (6 bases). In germline, CDR1 is SGHTS, CDR2 YDEGEE. The germline V and J ends were trimmed by 0 bases and 5 bases, with 11 bases remaining between them. The CDR3 has 15 residues. This CDR3 reads CASSLAATGNEKLFF. In DNA, the CDR3 is TGTGCCAGCAGCTTGGCGGCGACAGGAAATGAAAAACTGTTTTTT. Full variable domain (missing parts from reference TRBV5-8 and TRBJ1-4): EAGVTQSPTHLIKTRGQQATLRCSPISGHTSVYWYQQALGLGLQFLLWYDEGEERNRGNFPPRFSGRQFPNYSSELNVNALELEDSALYLCASSLAATGNEKLFFGSGTQLSVL.

The chain uses TRBV7-9 and TRBJ2-7; unclear D gene. The length of the CDR3 is 13 residues. Trimming stripped 1 base from V and 7 bases from J, with 11 bases between. Germline loops: CDR1 SEHNR, CDR2 FQNEAQ (reference sequence). The CDR3 here is CASSLGAVREQYF. The DNA for the CDR3 is TGTGCCAGCAGCTTAGGGGCCGTCAGGGAGCAGTACTTC.

This chain connects TRBV10-3 to TRBJ1-6; 8 bases map to TRBD1. Germline lookup yields CDR1 ENHRY and CDR2 SYGVKD. Trimming cost V 4 bases and J 10 bases; bases outside gene matches: 12. This CDR3 has 16 residues. The DNA for the CDR3 is TGTGCCATCAGTGGGCGTTCCGGGACAGGTCAATCACCCCTCCACTTT. Encoded protein: CAISGRSGTGQSPLHF.

The rearrangement joins TRBV3-1 (or the pseudogene TRBV3-2) to TRBJ1-1; D is perhaps TRBD1 (6 bases). Trimming removed 3 bases from V and 0 bases from J, with 8 bases in between. Germline CDR1 LGHDT, CDR2 YNNKEL (reference sequence). The CDR3 extends over 14 amino acids. The CDR3 here is CASSQQGLNTEAFF. CDR3 nucleotides: TGTGCCAGCAGCCAGCAGGGGCTGAACACTGAAGCTTTCTTT.

The J gene is TRBJ2-2, the V gene TRBV11-2, with 9 bases lining up with TRBD2. The length of the CDR3 is 15 residues. CDR1 and CDR2 from the germline V gene are SGHAT and FQNNGV. Trimming took 1 base from V and 5 from J; bases not matched to a gene: 2. The CDR3 DNA reads as TGTGCCAGCAGCTTAGTGCTAGCGGGGACCGGGGAGCTGTTTTTT. Amino acids: CASSLVLAGTGELFF.

This CDR3 reads CASSYNGNTIYF. DNA of the CDR3: TGTGCCAGCAGTTATAATGGAAACACCATATATTTT. The chain carries TRBV6-2 or TRBV6-3 and TRBJ1-3; D is unclear. CDR3 length: 12 residues. V shed 3 bases and J shed 3 bases, with 3 bases lying between them. From germline, CDR1 is MNHEY and CDR2 SVGEGT.

Written as DNA, the CDR3 is TGCGCCAGCAGCCGACTCGGGTACAATGAGCAGTTCTTC. Its translation is CASSRLGYNEQFF. J is TRBJ2-1 and V is TRBV5-1; no clear D. Trimming removed 4 bases from V and 4 bases from J, with 9 bases in between. The germline V gene has CDR1 SGHRS and CDR2 YFSETQ. This CDR3 is 13 amino acids long.

V and J are TRBV30 and TRBJ1-5; no reliable D call. The CDR3 has 13 residues. The ends were cut back, 2 bases at V and 4 bases at J, with 9 bases in the middle. Germline lookup yields CDR1 GTSNPN and CDR2 SVGIG (reference sequence). CDR3 DNA sequence: TGTGCCTGGAGTCTCGCGGGAAATCAGCCCCAGCATTTT. It is translated as CAWSLAGNQPQHF. The full variable domain, rest sourced from reference TRBV30 and TRBJ1-5, is SQTIHQWPATLVQPVGSPLSLECTVEGTSNPNLYWYRQAAGRGLQLLFYSVGIGQISSEVPQNLSASRPQDRQFILSSKKLLLSDSGFYLCAWSLAGNQPQHFGDGTRLSIL.

The chain couples TRBV10-2 to TRBJ2-3; 7 positions match TRBD1. CDR3 length: 15 amino acids. The V and J ends lost 2 bases and 0 bases, in that order; junction bases with no gene match: 2. Germline assignment: CDR1 WSHSY and CDR2 SAAADI. CDR3 coding DNA: TGCGCCAGCAGTGAGAGGGGGCGGAGCACAGATACGCAGTATTTT. Protein sequence: CASSERGRSTDTQYF.

The chain is built from TRBV10-2 and TRBJ1-1, with TRBD1 matching 8 bases. This CDR3 spans 13 amino acids. J gave up 4 bases and V 7 bases, and 5 bases lay outside the gene matches. Germline V gives CDR1 WSHSY, CDR2 SAAADI. The CDR3 here is CASTGQGGTEAFF. CDR3 sequence (DNA): TGCGCCAGCACCGGACAGGGAGGCACTGAAGCTTTCTTT.